This is a list of T cell receptor beta chains from one sample in a study of technical replicates of blood from a few donors. Assay: immunoSEQ multiplex PCR; the TCRdb copy retains only in-frame clones and omits some. The sample yields 60,000 to 85,000 clones, around 97% seen once. The specimen was T cells isolated from PBMCs. The receptor source for this set is a human donor in good health. Both conserved end residues are part of each CDR3. A D gene is named only where the DNA matches it firmly. For some rows the clone size is stated as once, few or many, or as a class when expanded; others skip it.

V gene	D gene	J gene	clone size	CDR3 protein	CDR3 DNA
TRBV4-1	NA	TRBJ2-7	NA	CASSQERGNSYEQYF	TGCGCCAGCAGCCAAGAAAGAGGGAACTCCTACGAGCAGTACTTC
TRBV7-9	NA	TRBJ1-2	NA	CASSLGGGSYGYTF	TGTGCCAGCAGCTTGGGGGGGGGTAGCTATGGCTACACCTTC
TRBV6-4	NA	TRBJ2-2	NA	CASSSGNTGELFF	TGTGCCAGCAGCTCGGGGAACACCGGGGAGCTGTTTTTT
TRBV5-4	NA	TRBJ1-1	NA	CASSFGGPEAFF	TGTGCCAGCAGCTTCGGGGGGCCTGAAGCTTTCTTT
TRBV29-1	TRBD2	TRBJ2-3	NA	CSVVTSGGVGDTQYF	TGCAGCGTTGTTACTAGCGGGGGGGTGGGAGATACGCAGTATTTT
TRBV11-3	TRBD2	TRBJ2-5	NA	CASSLGAAGGVETQYF	TGTGCCAGCAGCTTAGGAGCAGCGGGAGGCGTGGAGACCCAGTACTTC
TRBV4-1	TRBD1	TRBJ1-2	NA	CASSLSGNRGDYGYTF	TGCGCCAGCAGCCTATCAGGAAACAGGGGAGACTATGGCTACACCTTC
TRBV6-6	NA	TRBJ1-1	NA	CASSFPGNTEAFF	TGTGCCAGCAGTTTCCCAGGGAACACTGAAGCTTTCTTT
TRBV7-9	NA	TRBJ2-5	NA	CASSPDSGTQYF	TGTGCCAGCAGCCCCGACAGTGGGACCCAGTACTTC
TRBV18	NA	TRBJ1-2	NA	CASSPDSNYGYTF	TGTGCCAGCTCACCGGACAGTAACTATGGCTACACCTTC
TRBV6-5	NA	TRBJ1-1	NA	CASSTRVNTEAFF	TGTGCCAGCAGTACCAGGGTAAACACTGAAGCTTTCTTT
TRBV30	TRBD1	TRBJ1-6	NA	CAWAPTDRVGNSPLHF	TGTGCCTGGGCCCCAACCGACAGGGTCGGAAATTCACCCCTCCACTTT
TRBV2	NA	TRBJ2-4	NA	CASSERADYKNIQYF	TGTGCCAGCAGTGAACGGGCGGACTACAAAAACATTCAGTACTTC
TRBV6-5	NA	TRBJ1-4	once	CASKGDVPYEKLFF	TGTGCCAGCAAGGGGGACGTTCCCTATGAAAAACTGTTTTTT
TRBV28	NA	TRBJ2-3	NA	CASSLGPGARTDTQYF	TGTGCCAGCAGTTTGGGGCCAGGGGCCCGCACAGATACGCAGTATTTT
TRBV19	NA	TRBJ2-7	NA	CASSWGRNSYEQYF	TGTGCCAGTTCTTGGGGGCGGAACTCCTACGAGCAGTACTTC
TRBV14	NA	TRBJ2-7	NA	CASSQGVQTKPSYEQYF	TGTGCCAGCAGCCAAGGGGTACAGACGAAGCCATCTTACGAGCAGTACTTC
TRBV6-4	NA	TRBJ2-3	NA	CASSDAADTQYF	TGTGCCAGCAGTGACGCGGCAGATACGCAGTATTTT
TRBV9	NA	TRBJ1-5	NA	CASSVSLEFNQPQHF	TGTGCCAGCAGCGTGTCCTTAGAGTTCAATCAGCCCCAGCATTTT
TRBV27	TRBD1	TRBJ1-4	NA	CASSLRQGGVKLFF	TGTGCCAGCAGTTTACGACAGGGGGGAGTAAAACTGTTTTTT
TRBV6-1	TRBD1	TRBJ1-1	NA	CASSELDRGAFF	TGTGCCAGCAGTGAACTGGACAGGGGTGCTTTCTTT
TRBV27	TRBD1	TRBJ1-5	NA	CASSSTGARQPQHF	TGTGCCAGCAGTTCAACAGGGGCTCGGCAGCCCCAGCATTTT
TRBV5-6	NA	TRBJ2-7	NA	CASSLERWGRLAYEQYF	TGTGCCAGCAGCTTGGAGAGGTGGGGCCGCCTTGCCTACGAGCAGTACTTC
TRBV7-9	NA	TRBJ2-3	NA	CASSLGATRTDTQYF	TGTGCCAGCAGCTTAGGGGCTACCCGCACAGATACGCAGTATTTT
TRBV5-1	TRBD2	TRBJ2-1	NA	CASSLGLAGFYEQFF	TGCGCCAGCAGCTTGGGGCTAGCGGGATTCTATGAGCAGTTCTTC
TRBV5-1	TRBD1	TRBJ1-2	NA	CASSLQGGGGGYTF	TGCGCCAGCAGCTTGCAGGGGGGCGGAGGTGGCTACACCTTC
TRBV9	TRBD1	TRBJ2-7	once	CASSPTGTYEQYF	TGTGCCAGCAGCCCGACAGGGACCTACGAGCAGTACTTC
TRBV27	TRBD1	TRBJ2-5	NA	CASSTVGTGRTGAQYF	TGTGCCAGCAGCACAGTGGGGACAGGCCGGACAGGGGCCCAGTACTTC
TRBV27	NA	TRBJ2-6	NA	CASSLRGANVLTF	TGTGCCAGCAGTTTGCGTGGGGCCAACGTCCTGACTTTC
TRBV2	NA	TRBJ2-2	NA	CASSEGLADTGELFF	TGTGCCAGCAGTGAAGGTCTAGCCGACACCGGGGAGCTGTTTTTT
TRBV19	TRBD1	TRBJ1-1	NA	CASRGQGVTEAFF	TGTGCCAGTAGGGGACAGGGGGTCACTGAAGCTTTCTTT
TRBV29-1	NA	TRBJ2-3	NA	CSVGSRLTDTQYF	TGCAGCGTTGGATCCAGGCTTACAGATACGCAGTATTTT
TRBV10-3	TRBD1	TRBJ1-5	NA	CAISETGGNQPQHF	TGTGCCATCAGTGAGACAGGGGGTAATCAGCCCCAGCATTTT
TRBV6-1	NA	TRBJ2-7	NA	CASSELSGYEQYF	TGTGCCAGCAGTGAATTGTCGGGCTACGAGCAGTACTTC
TRBV25-1	NA	TRBJ1-1	NA	CASSPPRGITTEAFF	TGTGCCAGCAGTCCTCCGAGAGGAATTACGACTGAAGCTTTCTTT
TRBV25-1	NA	TRBJ2-7	NA	CASSGTIPRSEQYF	TGTGCCAGCAGTGGGACTATCCCTAGGAGCGAGCAGTACTTC
TRBV25-1	NA	TRBJ1-3	NA	CASSDRRARAGNTIYF	TGTGCCAGCAGTGATAGGAGGGCCAGGGCTGGAAACACCATATATTTT
TRBV6-1	TRBD1	TRBJ2-3	NA	CASSPPGQDTDTQYF	TGTGCCAGCAGCCCCCCGGGACAGGACACAGATACGCAGTATTTT
TRBV28	NA	TRBJ2-5	NA	CASSFLVGRETQYF	TGTGCCAGCAGTTTTTTAGTGGGGAGGGAGACCCAGTACTTC
TRBV6-1	TRBD1	TRBJ2-2	NA	CASSPGTGSTGELFF	TGTGCCAGCAGCCCCGGGACAGGGAGCACCGGGGAGCTGTTTTTT
TRBV2	NA	TRBJ1-4	NA	CASSVGRTNEKLFF	TGTGCCAGCAGTGTTGGGCGAACTAATGAAAAACTGTTTTTT
TRBV28	TRBD1	TRBJ2-7	NA	CASRLRDRASYEQYF	TGTGCCAGCAGACTTCGGGACAGGGCCTCCTACGAGCAGTACTTC
TRBV5-1	NA	TRBJ1-1	NA	CASSLGTNTEAFF	TGCGCCAGCAGCTTGGGGACAAACACTGAAGCTTTCTTT
TRBV2	TRBD1	TRBJ1-5	NA	CASRGQGIQPQHF	TGTGCCAGCAGGGGACAGGGGATCCAGCCCCAGCATTTT
TRBV5-1	TRBD2	TRBJ2-2	NA	CASSDSGGDTGELFF	TGCGCCAGCTCCGACAGCGGGGGAGACACCGGGGAGCTGTTTTTT
TRBV28	TRBD1	TRBJ2-7	NA	CASSSTSGTGLYEQYF	TGTGCCAGCAGTTCGACCTCCGGGACAGGGCTATACGAGCAGTACTTC
TRBV2	NA	TRBJ2-5	NA	CASSERETQYF	TGTGCCAGCAGTGAGAGGGAGACCCAGTACTTC
TRBV18	TRBD1	TRBJ2-1	NA	CASSPGQGMREQFF	TGTGCCAGCTCACCGGGACAGGGTATGAGGGAGCAGTTCTTC
TRBV5-4	NA	TRBJ2-7	NA	CASSLAGTGGDEQYF	TGTGCCAGCAGCTTGGCCGGCACAGGGGGGGACGAGCAGTACTTC